This T cell receptor delta chain was observed in a study of γδ T cells in repeated Plasmodium falciparum infection. About the research overall: Malian children with intense seasonal malaria exposure were compared with matched Australian children.

The study, taken as a whole, reports: Malian donors came from one small rural village, predominantly one ethnic group. Vgamma9/Vdelta2+ T cells showed a stable polyclonal repertoire with shared TCRgamma sequences. Compared with Australian children, Malian Vdelta2-negative repertoires seemed more clonal, less diverse, less shared.

Trimming pared 3 bases from V and 6 bases from J, leaving 29 bases between. This CDR3 contains 19 residues. Germline loops: CDR1 TSWWSYY, CDR2 QGS. TCRdb re-called clones from the multiplex PCR reads using CATT. The repertoire consists of over 45,000 delta-chain clones, with roughly 1.5% occurring once and the leading ten covering about 9.1%. Remarks on this clone: Its antigen is currently unknown. TCRdb attributes to this sequence the protein of a much larger clone, which differs from the DNA translation at residue 15; a read error is likely, and the protein displayed is translated from the DNA.

Vgamma9/Vdelta2+ and Vdelta2-negative gammadelta T cells were flow-sorted from PBMC for bulk sequencing. Specimen: gamma-delta T cells from blood. The chain joins TRDV1 to TRDJ1; D perhaps matches TRDD3 (5 bases). This clonotype originated in a pool of human donors (malaria-infected and uninfected, not separated). CDR3 DNA: TGTGCTCTTGGGGACGCTATCCAAGCTGGGCCGATTCCGTACAATAAACTCATCTTT. It encodes CALGDAIQAGPIPYNKLIF.